This T cell receptor (beta chain) was retrieved from a study of CD8 T cells in ankylosing spondylitis. Molecular-barcoded quantitative 5'-RACE produced these TCR beta libraries. TCRdb recomputed calls from the 5' RACE reads with MiXCR, one row per CDR3 protein. The sample contains 200,000 to 250,000 distinct CDR3 sequences, roughly 25% of which appear only once. This clonotype was recorded a few times. Antigen unknown. Broader study findings: Several highly homologous variants formed a TCR beta motif that appeared characteristic of ankylosing spondylitis blood. Within matched ankylosing spondylitis synovial fluid, disease-linked clones were reportedly significantly enriched. Earlier authors reported some of these motif variants in reactive arthritis synovial fluid and blood.

Trimming removed 3 bases from V and 2 bases from J, with 11 bases in between. This CDR3 region has 14 residues. This receptor was taken from a male donor with ankylosing spondylitis or in good health (not recorded which). Sequences were obtained from blood, either unsorted or a sorted T cell fraction (not recorded which). V usage is TRBV12-3 or TRBV12-4 and J usage is TRBJ2-7; D possibly corresponds to TRBD1 (6 bases). The CDR3 DNA sequence: TGTGCCAGCAGTTTGGTTGGACAGACCTACGAGCAGTACTTC. It codes for CASSLVGQTYEQYF.